The rows below give T cell receptor beta chains drawn from one sample of a study of OX40 agonist ivuxolimab in advanced cancers. This table comes from immunoSEQ multiplex PCR, and its TCRdb copy is limited to in-frame clones, with some not included. The sample has 40,000 to 60,000 clones, 84% seen once. The sequencing used CD4+ or CD8+ T cells sorted from blood, collected in a trial of the OX40 agonist ivuxolimab. Receptors originate from an adult with an advanced solid tumor such as melanoma, head and neck, liver or kidney cancer. Both conserved end residues are trimmed from each CDR3. The order of the fields is V gene, J gene, clone size, CDR3 protein. Expanded clones get a size class; other rows say once, few or many, or leave the size out.

V gene: TRBV11-2; J gene: TRBJ2-3; clone size: NA; CDR3 protein: ASSLEVRTSTDTQY
V gene: TRBV2; J gene: TRBJ1-1; clone size: few; CDR3 protein: ASSRGFNTEAF
V gene: TRBV6-4; J gene: TRBJ2-3; clone size: NA; CDR3 protein: ASSDSDTDTQY
V gene: TRBV6-5; J gene: TRBJ1-2; clone size: NA; CDR3 protein: ASSYNYGYT
V gene: TRBV5-1; J gene: TRBJ1-2; clone size: NA; CDR3 protein: ASSLNRDRAGYT
V gene: TRBV18; J gene: TRBJ1-5; clone size: NA; CDR3 protein: ASSQQPGQVSEPQH
V gene: TRBV6-6; J gene: TRBJ2-1; clone size: NA; CDR3 protein: ASNDAQWYNEQF
V gene: TRBV4-2; J gene: TRBJ2-3; clone size: NA; CDR3 protein: ASSQDRGWGQGATDTQY
V gene: TRBV7-8; J gene: TRBJ1-4; clone size: NA; CDR3 protein: ASSSGHEKLF
V gene: TRBV5-1; J gene: TRBJ2-2; clone size: NA; CDR3 protein: ASSLGPPARELF
V gene: TRBV7-9; J gene: TRBJ2-3; clone size: NA; CDR3 protein: ASSSGLASGTDTQY
V gene: TRBV11-1; J gene: TRBJ2-7; clone size: few; CDR3 protein: ASSATSGGAHEQY
V gene: TRBV29-1; J gene: TRBJ2-7; clone size: NA; CDR3 protein: SVGGATVSYEQY